This passage covers 6 T cell receptor beta chains from one sample sequenced in a study of shared clonotypes between healthy human individuals. Assay used: immunoSEQ multiplex PCR; TCRdb lists only in-frame clones, some missing. The profile shows roughly 2.4 million clones, 90% to 97% of them singletons. Input material: naive CD4+ T cells sorted from blood. Subset specified: CD45RA+ positively selected. The source of these receptors is a man aged 18-30 years in good health.

J is TRBJ1-4 and V is TRBV2; 9 bases agree with TRBD1. Trimming removed 5 bases from V and 7 bases from J; junction bases left unmatched: 5. The germline V gene has CDR1 SNHLY and CDR2 FYNNEI. This CDR3 has 14 residues. The CDR3 DNA follows: TGTGCCAGCAGTCCGGGACAGGGAGGTGAAAAACTGTTTTTT. Its translation is CASSPGQGGEKLFF.

The chain has TRBV5-1 and TRBJ1-5, with TRBD1 as a possible D gene (6 bases). V was clipped by 4 bases and J by 0 bases, with 14 bases between them. CDR1 and CDR2 from the germline V gene are SGHRS and YFSETQ. This CDR3 spans 16 amino acids. The CDR3: CASSLLDRDSNQPQHF. CDR3 in DNA: TGCGCCAGCAGCCTATTGGACAGAGATAGCAATCAGCCCCAGCATTTT.

The rearrangement uses TRBV19 and TRBJ1-1, with D unclear. The V and J ends lost 5 bases and 1 base respectively, with 11 bases between them. Germline loops: CDR1 LNHDA, CDR2 SQIVND (reference sequence). The CDR3 consists of 14 residues. CDR3 DNA sequence: TGTGCCAGTAGTTCTGTCCCAGGGAACACTGAAGCTTTCTTT. Its protein product is CASSSVPGNTEAFF.

The chain joins TRBV9 to TRBJ1-2; TRBD1 aligns across 7 bases. V shed 0 bases, J shed 8 bases, and the junction held 7 bases outside the gene matches. This CDR3 has 14 amino acids. The germline V gene encodes CDR1 SGDLS and CDR2 YYNGEE. The CDR3 DNA is TGTGCCAGCAGCGTAGGTAGGGGGCAAAGAGGCTACACCTTC. Translated, it gives CASSVGRGQRGYTF.

The chain uses TRBV7-9 and TRBJ2-2; D uncertain. CDR3 length: 15 amino acids. From germline, CDR1 is SEHNR and CDR2 FQNEAQ (reference sequence). Trimming removed 7 bases at V and 6 bases at J, with 18 bases between. The CDR3 region has the DNA TGTGCCAGCACCTCGCGGTCCGGCATAGCCGGGGAGCTGTTTTTT. Residues: CASTSRSGIAGELFF. The variable domain in full, completed from reference TRBV7-9 and TRBJ2-2, reads DTGVSQNPRHKITKRGQNVTFRCDPISEHNRLYWYRQTLGQGPEFLTYFQNEAQLEKSRLLSDRFSAERPKGSFSTLEIQRTEQGDSAMYLCASTSRSGIAGELFFGEGSRLTVL.

The chain joins TRBV30 to TRBJ2-3, with D perhaps being TRBD1 or TRBD2 (5 bases each). Germline loops: CDR1 GTSNPN, CDR2 SVGIG (reference sequence). The V gene lost 3 bases and the J gene lost 4 bases, with 17 bases spanning the gap. The CDR3 runs to 15 residues. The CDR3 DNA sequence: TGTGCCTGGAGGGTCGGGACCCTCTCCCCAGATACGCAGTATTTT. It translates to CAWRVGTLSPDTQYF.